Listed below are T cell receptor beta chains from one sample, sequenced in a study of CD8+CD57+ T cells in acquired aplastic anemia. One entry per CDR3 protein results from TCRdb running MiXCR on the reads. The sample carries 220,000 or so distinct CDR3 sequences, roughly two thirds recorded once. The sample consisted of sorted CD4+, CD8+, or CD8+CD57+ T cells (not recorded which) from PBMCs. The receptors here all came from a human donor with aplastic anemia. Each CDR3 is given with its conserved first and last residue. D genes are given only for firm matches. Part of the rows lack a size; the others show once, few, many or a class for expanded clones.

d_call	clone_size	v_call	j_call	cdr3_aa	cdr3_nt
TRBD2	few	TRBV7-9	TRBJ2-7	CASSLGTSGFDYEQYF	TGTGCCAGCAGCTTAGGGACTAGCGGGTTCGACTACGAGCAGTACTTT
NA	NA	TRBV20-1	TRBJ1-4	CSAGVGSTNEKLFF	TGCAGCGCAGGGGTCGGGTCAACTAATGAAAAACTGTTTTTT
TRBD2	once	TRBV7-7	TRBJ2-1	CASSPGLAGIYEQFF	TGTGCTAGCAGCCCCGGACTAGCGGGAATCTATGAGCAGTTCTTC
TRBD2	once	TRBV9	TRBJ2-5	CASSPGGTHQETRYF	TGTGCCAGCAGCCCGGGAGGGACGCACCAAGAGACCCGGTACTTC
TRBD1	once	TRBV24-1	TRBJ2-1	CATSDENLGQDNEQFF	TGTGCCACCAGTGATGAGAACCTGGGACAGGACAATGAGCAGTTCTTC
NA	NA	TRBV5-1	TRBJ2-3	CASSSDNYRADTQYF	TGCGCCAGCAGCTCCGACAACTACAGGGCAGATACGCAGTATTTT
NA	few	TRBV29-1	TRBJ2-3	CSLGTVDTQYF	TGCAGCCTAGGGACTGTCGATACGCAGTATTTT
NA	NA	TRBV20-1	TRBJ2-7	CSAKGRDRHYEQYF	TGCAGTGCTAAAGGCCGGGACCGCCACTACGAGCAGTACTTC
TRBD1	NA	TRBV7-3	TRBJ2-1	CASSALGATGDEQFF	TGTGCCAGCAGCGCCCTGGGGGCTACAGGGGATGAGCAGTTCTTC
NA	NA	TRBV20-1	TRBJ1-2	CSAPEGIDGYTF	TGCAGTGCTCCAGAAGGGATAGATGGCTACACCTTC
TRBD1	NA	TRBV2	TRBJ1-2	CASRRQGAWGCTF	TGTGCCAGCAGAAGACAGGGGGCGTGGGGCTGCACCTTC
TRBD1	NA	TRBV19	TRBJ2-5	CASSSRTGGNQETQYF	TGTGCCAGTAGTTCCCGGACAGGGGGGAATCAAGAGACCCAGTACTTC
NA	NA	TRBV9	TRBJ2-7	CASSQERTSGDYEQYF	TGTGCCAGCAGCCAGGAAAGGACATCGGGGGACTACGAGCAGTACTTC
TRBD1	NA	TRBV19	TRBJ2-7	CASSAATGGYEQYF	TGTGCCAGTAGTGCCGCAACAGGGGGTTACGAGCAGTACTTC
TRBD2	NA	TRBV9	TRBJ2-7	CASSVETGGVQYF	TGTGCCAGCAGCGTAGAGACCGGGGGGGTGCAGTACTTC
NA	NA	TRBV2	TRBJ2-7	CASSYISERYEQYF	TGTGCCAGCAGTTACATTTCTGAAAGATACGAGCAGTACTTC
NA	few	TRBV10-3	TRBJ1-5	CAISDDNQPQHF	TGTGCCATCAGTGACGATAATCAGCCCCAGCATTTT
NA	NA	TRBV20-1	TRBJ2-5	CSARDPRGQETQYF	TGCAGTGCTAGAGATCCCAGGGGCCAAGAGACCCAGTACTTC
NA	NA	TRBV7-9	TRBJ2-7	CASSLKDKQYF	TGTGCCAGCAGCTTAAAGGACAAGCAGTACTTC
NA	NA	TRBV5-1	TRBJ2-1	CASSFFGGGTSYNEQFF	TGCGCCAGCTCCTTTTTTGGGGGGGGCACCTCCTACAATGAGCAGTTCTTC
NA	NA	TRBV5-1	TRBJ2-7	CASSLVGGPPYEQYF	TGCGCCAGCAGCTTGGTCGGGGGGCCTCCCTACGAGCAGTACTTC
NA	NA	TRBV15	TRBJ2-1	CATSSTPGSEQFF	TGTGCCACCAGCAGTACGCCCGGGAGTGAGCAGTTCTTC
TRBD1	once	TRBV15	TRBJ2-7	CATSRGTGGYSYEQYF	TGTGCCACCAGCAGAGGGACAGGGGGGTATTCCTACGAGCAGTACTTC
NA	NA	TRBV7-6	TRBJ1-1	CASSLAGRGGRGAFF	TGTGCCAGCAGCTTAGCGGGGCGGGGGGGGCGCGGAGCTTTCTTT
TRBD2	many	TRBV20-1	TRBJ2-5	CSAADEAGAFLQETQYF	TGCAGTGCCGCGGACGAAGCGGGGGCCTTCCTACAAGAGACCCAGTACTTC
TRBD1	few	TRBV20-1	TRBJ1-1	CSARDQGGHNLAFF	TGCAGTGCTAGAGATCAGGGGGGACATAACTTGGCTTTCTTT
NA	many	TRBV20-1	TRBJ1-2	CSARKGHGYGYTF	TGCAGTGCTAGAAAGGGACACGGCTATGGCTACACCTTC
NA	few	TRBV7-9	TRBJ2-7	CASSEGNYEQYF	TGTGCCAGCAGTGAAGGGAATTACGAGCAGTACTTC
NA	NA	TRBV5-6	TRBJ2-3	CASSASDPLYDITDTQCF	TGTGCCAGCAGCGCCTCTGACCCCCTCTATGACATCACAGATACGCAGTGTTTT
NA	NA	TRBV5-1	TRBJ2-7	CASSLGQGNSYEQYF	TGCGCCAGCAGCTTGGGGCAGGGAAACTCCTACGAGCAGTACTTC
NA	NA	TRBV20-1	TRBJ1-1	CSAREGRVDTEAFF	TGCAGTGCTAGGGAGGGAAGGGTAGACACTGAAGCTTTCTTT
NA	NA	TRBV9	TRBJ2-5	CASSVGGQETQYF	TGTGCCAGCAGCGTAGGAGGGCAAGAGACCCAGTACTTC
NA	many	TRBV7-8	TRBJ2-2	CASSLPTSDTGELFF	TGTGCCAGCAGCTTACCGACAAGCGATACCGGGGAGCTGTTTTTT
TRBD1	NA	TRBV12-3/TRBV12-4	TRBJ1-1	CATGRGQGGAFF	TGTGCCACCGGCCGGGGACAGGGGGGCGCTTTCTTT
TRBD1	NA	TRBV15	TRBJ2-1	CATRQDRGFNEQFF	TGTGCCACCAGACAGGACAGGGGTTTCAATGAGCAGTTCTTC
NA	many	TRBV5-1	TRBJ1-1	CASSPTGNTEAFF	TGTGCCAGCAGCCCGACGGGGAACACTGAAGCTTTCTTT
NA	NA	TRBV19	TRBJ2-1	CASSQGLGEQFF	TGTGCCAGCAGTCAGGGCTTGGGTGAGCAGTTCTTC
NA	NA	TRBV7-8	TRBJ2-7	CASSLGEGYEQYF	TGTGCCAGCAGCTTAGGAGAGGGCTACGAGCAGTACTTC
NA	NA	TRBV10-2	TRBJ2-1	CASSTSTYNEQFF	TGCGCCAGCAGTACTAGTACCTACAATGAGCAGTTCTTC
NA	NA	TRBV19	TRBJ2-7	CASSINPGGYEQYF	TGTGCCAGTAGTATTAACCCCGGCGGTTACGAGCAGTACTTC